One and the same sample provided the 9 T cell receptor beta chains below, sequenced in a study of technical replicates of blood from a handful of donors. TCRdb's copy holds only in-frame clones and misses some; the assay was immunoSEQ multiplex PCR. The sample holds just under 100,000 clones, 95% seen once. The specimen sequenced was T cells isolated from PBMCs. All receptors come from a human donor in good health.

In its sample, this clone was seen once. The V gene is TRBV5-1, the J gene TRBJ2-5; a weak D match, TRBD1 (5 bases). This CDR3 is built from 14 residues. V was pared by 4 bases and J by 2 bases, with 12 bases between. Germline V gene lookup returns CDR1 SGHRS and CDR2 YFSETQ. CDR3 coding DNA: TGCGCCAGCAGCCCAGGGTTCGGACAAGAGACCCAGTACTTC. It encodes CASSPGFGQETQYF.

The chain joins TRBV28 to TRBJ2-3; 7 bases are shared with TRBD2. This CDR3 contains 17 residues. The germline V gene has CDR1 MDHEN and CDR2 SYDVKM. V trimming: 7 bases; J trimming: 0 bases; junction bases outside the gene matches: 13. In DNA form, the CDR3 reads TGTGCCAGCACCCCCGGGTCGCTAGCGGAAAGCACAGATACGCAGTATTTT. Translating gives CASTPGSLAESTDTQYF.

The rearrangement uses TRBV14 and TRBJ2-5; D is undetermined. This CDR3 has 12 residues. Germline lookup yields CDR1 SGHDN and CDR2 FVKESK. V shed 1 base and J shed 4 bases, with 4 bases lying between them. The CDR3 nucleotides are TGTGCCAGCAGCCAAGTCGGAGAGACCCAGTACTTC. Amino acid sequence: CASSQVGETQYF.

The rearrangement joins TRBV6-5 to TRBJ2-6; D gene uncertain. Germline V gene data show CDR1 as MNHEY and CDR2 as SVGAGI. This CDR3 comprises 15 residues. V dropped 4 bases and J dropped 1 base, with 8 bases sitting between them. In DNA form, the CDR3 reads TGTGCCAGCAGTTCCGTCTTGTCTGGGGCCAACGTCCTGACTTTC. Its translation: CASSSVLSGANVLTF.

V usage is TRBV10-3 and J usage is TRBJ2-1; D is possibly TRBD2 (6 bases). The CDR3 is 15 amino acids. Germline-derived CDR1 and CDR2 are ENHRY and SYGVKD. Trimming pared 7 bases from V and 3 bases from J, leaving 16 bases between. DNA for the CDR3: TGTGCCATCACCCCGGGACTCCTAGACTACAATGAGCAGTTCTTC. It specifies CAITPGLLDYNEQFF.

The V call is TRBV5-4, the J call TRBJ2-3, with D uncertain. The length of the CDR3 is 12 residues. Per germline, CDR1 SGHNT and CDR2 YYREEE (reference sequence). The ends were cut back, 4 bases at V and 0 bases at J, with 3 bases in the middle. The CDR3 coding sequence is TGTGCCAGCAGCCCAAGCACAGATACGCAGTATTTT. Translation gives CASSPSTDTQYF. The whole variable domain, remainder taken from reference TRBV5-4 and TRBJ2-3, is ETGVTQSPTHLIKTRGQQVTLRCSSQSGHNTVSWYQQALGQGPQFIFQYYREEENGRGNFPPRFSGLQFPNYSSELNVNALELDDSALYLCASSPSTDTQYFGPGTRLTVL.

The genes are TRBV6-5 and TRBJ2-3; D is possibly TRBD1 (5 bases). V was cut by 5 bases and J by 2 bases, with 8 bases left in between. The CDR3 length is 13 residues. Germline V gene data show CDR1 as MNHEY and CDR2 as SVGAGI. The CDR3 DNA is TGTGCCAGCAGTAGACAGTCCACAGATACGCAGTATTTT. Residues: CASSRQSTDTQYF.

This clone was counted between two and nine times. The J gene is TRBJ2-1, the V gene TRBV2; D possibly corresponds to TRBD1 (6 bases). CDR1 is SNHLY and CDR2 is FYNNEI in the germline V gene. Between the trimmed V and J ends, which lost 8 bases and 0 bases, there was a span of 11 bases. CDR3 length: 14 residues. CDR3 nucleotide sequence: TGTGCCAGCGCCGGGACATCCTCCTACAATGAGCAGTTCTTC. It yields the protein CASAGTSSYNEQFF.

Concerning this clone itself: Relative to the germline gene, one junction end is altered; a read error may explain this. This chain uses TRBV5-6 with TRBJ2-1, with 15 positions matching TRBD2. From germline, CDR1 is SGHDT and CDR2 YYEEEE. The CDR3 consists of 14 residues. CDR3 amino acids: CASSLGTSGRASVF. CDR3 nucleotides: TGTGCCAGCAGCTTGGGGACTAGCGGGAGGGCCTCGGTCTTC.